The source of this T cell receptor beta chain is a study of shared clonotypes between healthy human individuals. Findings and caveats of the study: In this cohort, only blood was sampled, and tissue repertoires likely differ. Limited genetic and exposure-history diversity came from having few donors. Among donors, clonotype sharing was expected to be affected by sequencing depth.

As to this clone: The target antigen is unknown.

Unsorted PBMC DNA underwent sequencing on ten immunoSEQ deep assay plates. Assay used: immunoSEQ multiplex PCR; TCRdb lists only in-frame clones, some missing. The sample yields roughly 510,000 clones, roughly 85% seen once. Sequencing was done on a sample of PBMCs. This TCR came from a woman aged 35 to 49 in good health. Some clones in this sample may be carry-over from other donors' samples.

CDR3 in amino acids: CASSLAIGDTQYF. The CDR3 nucleotides are TGTGCCAGCAGCTTAGCGATCGGGGATACGCAGTATTTT. V and J are TRBV7-2 and TRBJ2-3; D ambiguous. Germline V lookup: CDR1 SGHTA, CDR2 FQGNSA. This CDR3 is 13 amino acids long. Trimming cost V 0 bases and J 6 bases, with 7 bases left between them.